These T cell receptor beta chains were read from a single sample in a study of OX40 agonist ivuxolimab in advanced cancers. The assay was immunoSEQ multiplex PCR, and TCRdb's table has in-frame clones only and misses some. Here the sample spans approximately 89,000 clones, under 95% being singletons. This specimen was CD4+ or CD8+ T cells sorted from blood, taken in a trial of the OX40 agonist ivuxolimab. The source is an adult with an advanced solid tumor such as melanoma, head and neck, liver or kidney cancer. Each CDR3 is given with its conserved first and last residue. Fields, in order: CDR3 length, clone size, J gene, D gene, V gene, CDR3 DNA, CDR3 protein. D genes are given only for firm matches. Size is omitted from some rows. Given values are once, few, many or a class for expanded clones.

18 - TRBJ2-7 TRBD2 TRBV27 TGTGCCAGCAGTTTTAGTAGCTTACTAGCGGGAGGGACCTACGAGCAGTACTTC CASSFSSLLAGGTYEQYF
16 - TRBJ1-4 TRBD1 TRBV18 TGTGCCAGCTCACCTTTTAGGGCGGGACAGAGCGAAAAACTGTTTTTT CASSPFRAGQSEKLFF
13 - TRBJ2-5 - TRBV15 TGTGCCACCGGACGGACCCCTGGGGAGACCCAGTACTTC CATGRTPGETQYF
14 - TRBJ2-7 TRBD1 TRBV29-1 TGCAGCGTTGTAGAAGGGGGCATGACCTACGAGCAGTACTTC CSVVEGGMTYEQYF
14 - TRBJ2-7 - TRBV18 TGTGCCAGCTCACCCGGGACCAGCTCCTACGAGCAGTACTTC CASSPGTSSYEQYF
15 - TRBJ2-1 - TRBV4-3 TGCGCCAGCAGCCAAGATCAAGCACGAAGCAATGAGCAGTTCTTC CASSQDQARSNEQFF
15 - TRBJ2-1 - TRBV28 TGTGCCAGCAGCGGGGACTTAGGATTGAGTAATGAGCAGTTCTTC CASSGDLGLSNEQFF
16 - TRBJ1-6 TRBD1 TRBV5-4 TGTGCCAGCAGACAGACAGGGGGGGGGACCGATTCACCCCTCCACTTT CASRQTGGGTDSPLHF
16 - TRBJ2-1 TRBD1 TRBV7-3 TGTGCCAGCAGCAGCTACGGACAGGGGCTAGTCGATGAGCAGTTCTTC CASSSYGQGLVDEQFF
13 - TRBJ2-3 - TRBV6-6 TGTGCCAGCCGGGCCAAAAGCACAGATACGCAGTATTTT CASRAKSTDTQYF
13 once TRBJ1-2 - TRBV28 TGTGCCAGCAGCCCGGGACTGGGCTATGGCTACACCTTC CASSPGLGYGYTF
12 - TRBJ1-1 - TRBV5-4 TGTGCCAGCAGCTCGGTGAACACTGAAGCTTTCTTT CASSSVNTEAFF
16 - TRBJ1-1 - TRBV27 TGTGCCAGCAGTTTTTGGGGGGCCAGGCAGAACACTGAAGCTTTCTTT CASSFWGARQNTEAFF
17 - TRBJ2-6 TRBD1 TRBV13 TGTGCCAGCAGCCCGGGGCAGGGGGCGCCCGGGGCCAACGTCCTGACTTTC CASSPGQGAPGANVLTF
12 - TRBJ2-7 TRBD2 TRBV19 TGTGCCAGTAGTACTAGCGGGACCGAGCAGTACTTC CASSTSGTEQYF
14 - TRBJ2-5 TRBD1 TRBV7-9 TGTGCCAGCAGCCTCCGGACAGGGGGAGAGACCCAGTACTTC CASSLRTGGETQYF
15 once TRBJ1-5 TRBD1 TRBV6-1 TGTGCCAGCAGAGGGGGACAGAATAGCAATCAGCCCCAGCATTTT CASRGGQNSNQPQHF
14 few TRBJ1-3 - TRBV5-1 TGCGCCACAAGGGGCAGCTTCTCTGGAAACACCATATATTTT CATRGSFSGNTIYF
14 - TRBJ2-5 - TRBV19 TGTGCCAGTAGTATAGATCCGAAAGAAGAGACCCAGTACTTC CASSIDPKEETQYF
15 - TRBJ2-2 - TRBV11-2 TGTGCCAGCAGCTTTGGGGGAGGAAGCAGCGGGGAGCTGTTTTTT CASSFGGGSSGELFF
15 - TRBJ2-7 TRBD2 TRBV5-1 TGCGCCAGCAGCTTGAATGGTCTAGCGGGGGTCGAGCAGTACTTC CASSLNGLAGVEQYF
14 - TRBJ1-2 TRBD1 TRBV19 TGTGCCAGTAGTATAAAGGGGGCCGGCTATGGCTACACCTTC CASSIKGAGYGYTF
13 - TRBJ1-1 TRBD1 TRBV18 TGTGCCAGCTCACCCGGGACAGGGAATGAAGCTTTCTTT CASSPGTGNEAFF
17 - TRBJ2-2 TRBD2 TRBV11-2 TGTGCCAGCAGCTTAGGGGCTAGCGGGTCGAACACCGGGGAGCTGTTTTTT CASSLGASGSNTGELFF
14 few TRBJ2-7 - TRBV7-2 TGTGCCAGCAGCTTAGAGACTATTTGGTACGAGCAGTACTTC CASSLETIWYEQYF
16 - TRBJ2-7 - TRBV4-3 TGCGCCAGCAGCCAAGAGGCGGCCCAGGGGATCTACGAGCAGTACTTC CASSQEAAQGIYEQYF
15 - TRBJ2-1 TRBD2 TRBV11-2 TGTGCCAGCAGCCCGATTAGCGGGAGCTACAATGAGCAGTTCTTC CASSPISGSYNEQFF
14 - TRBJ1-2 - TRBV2 TGTGCCAGCAGCTGGGGGGGGTTGGACTATGGCTACACCTTC CASSWGGLDYGYTF
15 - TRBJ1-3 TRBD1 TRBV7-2 TGTGCCAGCAGCCCCGGCGGGACAGGGGGAAACACCATATATTTT CASSPGGTGGNTIYF
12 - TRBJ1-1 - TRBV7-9 TGTGCCAGCAGCCCCACAAGGGCTGAAGCTTTCTTT CASSPTRAEAFF
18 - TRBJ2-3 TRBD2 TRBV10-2 TGCGCCAGCAGTCCCCCCCGTACTAGCGTCGTCGGCACAGATACGCAGTATTTT CASSPPRTSVVGTDTQYF
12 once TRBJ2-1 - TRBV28 TGTGCCAGCAGTTTAGTTGGTAATGAGCAGTTCTTC CASSLVGNEQFF
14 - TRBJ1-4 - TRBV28 TGTGCCAGCAGTAGCGGACAGTTAGAGGAAAAACTGTTTTTT CASSSGQLEEKLFF
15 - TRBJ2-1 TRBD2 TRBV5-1 TGCGCCAGCAGCTTGGGGGGACTATCCTACAATGAGCAGTTCTTC CASSLGGLSYNEQFF
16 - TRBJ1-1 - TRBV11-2 TGTGCCAGCAGCTTAGCGGGCAGGGCAGTTGGAACTGAAGCTTTCTTT CASSLAGRAVGTEAFF
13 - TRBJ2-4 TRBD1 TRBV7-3 TGTGCCAGCAGCTTAAGACAGGGTGGGATTCAGTACTTC CASSLRQGGIQYF
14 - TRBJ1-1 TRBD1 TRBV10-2 TGCGCCAGCAGCATGGGGAGACAGGGGGCGGAAGCTTTCTTT CASSMGRQGAEAFF
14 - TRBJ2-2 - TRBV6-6 TGTGCCAGCAGTTCCCTGCAAGGCACCGGGGAGCTGTTTTTT CASSSLQGTGELFF
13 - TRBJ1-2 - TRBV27 TGTGCCAGCCGTCCGTCCGGGGTGGAGGGCTACACCTTC CASRPSGVEGYTF
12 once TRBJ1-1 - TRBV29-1 TGCAGCGCCGAAGGGCTGACGACTGAAGCTTTCTTT CSAEGLTTEAFF
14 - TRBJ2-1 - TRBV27 TGTGCCAGCAGTTTCCGACAGATAAACAATGAGCAGTTCTTC CASSFRQINNEQFF
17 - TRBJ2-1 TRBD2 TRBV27 TGTGCCAGCAGGATCCGACTAGCGGGGGGCTCCTACAATGAGCAGTTCTTC CASRIRLAGGSYNEQFF
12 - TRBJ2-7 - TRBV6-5 TGTGCCAGCAGCAAGGGACCCCTCGAGCAGTACTTC CASSKGPLEQYF
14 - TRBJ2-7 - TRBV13 TGTGCCAGCAGCTTAACCGACAGAACCTACGAGCAGTACTTC CASSLTDRTYEQYF
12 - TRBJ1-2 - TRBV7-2 TGTGCCAGCGGGCGTGGGGGCCCTGGGAACACCTTC CASGRGGPGNTF
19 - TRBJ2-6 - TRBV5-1 TGCGCCAGCAGCTTGAGGGACCCTGGCCTTAACTCTGGGGCCAACGTCCTGACTTTC CASSLRDPGLNSGANVLTF
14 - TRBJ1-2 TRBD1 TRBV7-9 TGTGCCAGCAGCCACGGCCAGGGGGGAATGGGCTACACCTTC CASSHGQGGMGYTF
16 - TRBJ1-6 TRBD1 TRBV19 TGTGCCAGTAGCCGCGGTGAGCCAGGGGGGTTTTCACCCCTCCACTTT CASSRGEPGGFSPLHF
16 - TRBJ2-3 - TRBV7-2 TGTGCCAGCAGCTCTAGCCCTCCCACTAGCACAGATACGCAGTATTTT CASSSSPPTSTDTQYF
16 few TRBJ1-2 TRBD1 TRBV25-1 TGTGCCAGCAGTGACTCACCGGGACAGAAAAACTATGGCTACACCTTC CASSDSPGQKNYGYTF
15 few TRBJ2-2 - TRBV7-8 TGTGCCAGCACTCTAGACCAGGCGCGGTCTAGTAGTCTGTTTTTT CASTLDQARSSSLFF
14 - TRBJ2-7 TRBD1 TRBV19 TGTGCCAGTAGTAAGGGGGCCGGTCTCTACGAGCAGTACTTC CASSKGAGLYEQYF